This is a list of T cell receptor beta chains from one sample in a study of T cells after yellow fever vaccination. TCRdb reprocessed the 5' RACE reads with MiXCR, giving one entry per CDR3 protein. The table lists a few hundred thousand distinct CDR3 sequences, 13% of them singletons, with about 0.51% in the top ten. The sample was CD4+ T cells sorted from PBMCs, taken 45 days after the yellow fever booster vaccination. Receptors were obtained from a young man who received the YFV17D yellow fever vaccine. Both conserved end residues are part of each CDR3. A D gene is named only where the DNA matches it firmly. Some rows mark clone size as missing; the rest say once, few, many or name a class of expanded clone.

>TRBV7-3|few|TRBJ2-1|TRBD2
TGTGCCAGCAGCGTCGGGGGGAATGAGCAGTTCTTC
CASSVGGNEQFF
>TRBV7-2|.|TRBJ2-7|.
TGTGCCAGCAGATTAGGGAGCCTGAGAGGGAGCGAGCAGTACTTC
CASRLGSLRGSEQYF
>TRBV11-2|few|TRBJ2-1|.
TGTGCCAGCAGCTTCCTAGTGACGGAAGAGCAGTTCTTC
CASSFLVTEEQFF
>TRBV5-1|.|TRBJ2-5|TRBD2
TGCGCCAGCAGCCCGACGGACACCGGGAGGGAGACCCAGTACTTC
CASSPTDTGRETQYF
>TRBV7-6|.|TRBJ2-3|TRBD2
TGTGCCAGCAGCTTACGGGGGACGGGAGGGGTGTCCCCAGATACGCAGTATTTT
CASSLRGTGGVSPDTQYF
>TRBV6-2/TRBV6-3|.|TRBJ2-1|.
TGTGCCAGCAGTTACCAGCACAACCTTGAGCAGTTCTTC
CASSYQHNLEQFF
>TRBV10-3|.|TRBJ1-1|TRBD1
TGTGCCATCAGTAATGACAGGGCCGCTGAAGCTTTCTTT
CAISNDRAAEAFF
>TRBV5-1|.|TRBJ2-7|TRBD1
TGCGCCAGCAGCCTCGGGACAGTTAACGAGCAGTACTTC
CASSLGTVNEQYF
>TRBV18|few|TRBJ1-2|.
TGTGCCAGCTCCCCCCCCGGAGGGCGGAGTAATGGCTACACCTTC
CASSPPGGRSNGYTF
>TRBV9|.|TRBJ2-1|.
TGTGCCAGCAGCCCGCGCGCGGGTGGGACGAACAATGAGCAGTTCTTC
CASSPRAGGTNNEQFF
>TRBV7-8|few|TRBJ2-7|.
TGTGCCAGCAGCGACCGTGTGGCAGGAAGCTCCTACGAGCAGTACTTC
CASSDRVAGSSYEQYF
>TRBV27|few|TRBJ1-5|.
TGTGCCAGCAGTTTATCTGTTTATCAGCCCCAGCATTTT
CASSLSVYQPQHF
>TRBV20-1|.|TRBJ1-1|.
TGCAGTGCTAGAGATGGACGTGGCAAAGCTTTCTTT
CSARDGRGKAFF
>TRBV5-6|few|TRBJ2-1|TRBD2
TGTGCCACCACTACGGGACTAACGGATGAGCAGTTCTTC
CATTTGLTDEQFF
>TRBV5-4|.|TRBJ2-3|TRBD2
TGTGCCAGCAGCTTTTGGAGCGGGAGGGCAACAGATACGCAGTATTTT
CASSFWSGRATDTQYF
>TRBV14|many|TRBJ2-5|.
TGTGCCAGCAGCCAAGTCAGGGAGACCCAGTACTTC
CASSQVRETQYF
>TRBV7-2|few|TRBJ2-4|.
TGTGCCAGCAGCTTAGCGGGGTTGGACATTCAGTACTTC
CASSLAGLDIQYF
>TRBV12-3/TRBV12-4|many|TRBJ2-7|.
TGTGCCAGCAGTTCCGCCGGGGCTAGCTACGAGCAGTACTTC
CASSSAGASYEQYF
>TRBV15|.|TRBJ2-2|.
TGTGCCACCAGCAGAGGCCAGGAGTACACCGGGGAGCTGTTTTTT
CATSRGQEYTGELFF
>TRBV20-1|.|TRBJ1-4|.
TGCAGTGCTAGTTACGAGGGACGGCCAAGAGATGAAAAACTGTTTTTT
CSASYEGRPRDEKLFF
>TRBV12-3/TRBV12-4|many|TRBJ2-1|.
TGTGCCAGCAGTCTCGGGGCTGGAGGCTCCTACAATGAGCAGTTCTTC
CASSLGAGGSYNEQFF
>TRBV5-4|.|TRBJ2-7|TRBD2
TGTGCCAGCAGCTTGAGCGGGAGGGTAAACGAGCAGTACTTC
CASSLSGRVNEQYF
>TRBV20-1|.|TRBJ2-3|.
TGCAGTGCTACAGGGAGGCGGCCTAGCACAGATACGCAGTATTTT
CSATGRRPSTDTQYF
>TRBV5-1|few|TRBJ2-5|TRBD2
TGCGCCAGCAGCTTGGAGGGGACTAGGATCGGGACCCAGTACTTC
CASSLEGTRIGTQYF
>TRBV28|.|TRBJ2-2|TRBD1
TGTGCCAGCACCCTGGGGGGACAGGGTATCACCGGGGAGCTGTTTTTT
CASTLGGQGITGELFF
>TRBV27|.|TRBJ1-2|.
TGTGCCAGCAGAGGGGATAACTATGGCTACACCTTC
CASRGDNYGYTF
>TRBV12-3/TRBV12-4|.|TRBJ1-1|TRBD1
TGTGCCAGCAGCTCGACAGGGTCAAACACTGAAGCTTTCTTT
CASSSTGSNTEAFF
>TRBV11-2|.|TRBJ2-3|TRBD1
TGTGCCAGCAGCTTAGGACAGGGGGTGGCGCAGTATTTT
CASSLGQGVAQYF
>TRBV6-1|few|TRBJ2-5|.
TGTGCCAGCAGTGACTTAACCAGGGTATCAGGGCAAGAGACCCAGTACTTC
CASSDLTRVSGQETQYF
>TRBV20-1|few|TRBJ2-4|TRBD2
TGCAGTGCTAGGGGACTAGCGGCTACAGGAAACATTCAGTACTTC
CSARGLAATGNIQYF
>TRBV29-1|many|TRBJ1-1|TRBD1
TGCAGCGGTCGGACAGGGAGTCACACTGAAGCTTTCTTT
CSGRTGSHTEAFF
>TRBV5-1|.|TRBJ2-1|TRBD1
TGCGCCAGCAGGCTGGACAGGGAGCAGTTCTTC
CASRLDREQFF
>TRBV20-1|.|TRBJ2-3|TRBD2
TGCAGTGCTAGAGGGGAGGGGCGTACGCAGTATTTT
CSARGEGRTQYF
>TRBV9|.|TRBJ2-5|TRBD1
TGTGCCAGCAGCGTTTCTCCGGGACAGCAAGAGACCCAGTACTTC
CASSVSPGQQETQYF
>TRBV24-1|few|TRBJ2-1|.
TGTGCCACTGGTAACCCGCTGGGGCAGTTCTTC
CATGNPLGQFF
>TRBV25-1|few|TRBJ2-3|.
TGTGCCACCCTGGACAGATACACAGATACGCAGTATTTT
CATLDRYTDTQYF
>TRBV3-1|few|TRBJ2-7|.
TGTGCCAGCAGCCAAGGCAGGGTGAACGAGCAGTACTTC
CASSQGRVNEQYF
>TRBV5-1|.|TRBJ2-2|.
TGCGCCAGCAGCTTGCGGGCAGGGAACACCGGGGAGCTGTTTTTT
CASSLRAGNTGELFF
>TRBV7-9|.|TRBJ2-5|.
TGTGCCAGCAGCCAACGGGACCAGCCTCGAGAGACCCAGTACTTC
CASSQRDQPRETQYF
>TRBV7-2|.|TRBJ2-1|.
TGTGCCAGCAGCTTAGCGCGGTTCTTGGGGGCTAACAATGAGCAGTTCTTC
CASSLARFLGANNEQFF
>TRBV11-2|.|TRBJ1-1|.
TGTGCCAGCAGCTTGACGGACAGCACTGAAGCTTTCTTT
CASSLTDSTEAFF
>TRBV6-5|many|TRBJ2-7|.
TGTGCCAGCAGTTCACAGGGCGTCGAGCAGTACTTC
CASSSQGVEQYF
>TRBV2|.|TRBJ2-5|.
TGTGCCGGCAGGGTTAGGGAGACCCAGTACTTC
CAGRVRETQYF
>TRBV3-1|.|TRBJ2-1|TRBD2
TGTGCCAGCAGCTCTAGCGGGAGGACCTCCTACAATGAGCAGTTCTTC
CASSSSGRTSYNEQFF
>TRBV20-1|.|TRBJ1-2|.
TGCAGTGCTGGCCAGGCCCCGGGGGTTCGTGGCTACACCTTC
CSAGQAPGVRGYTF
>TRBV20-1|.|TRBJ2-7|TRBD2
TGCAGTGCTAGGCAACGGGAGGGCCTGACCTACGAGCAGTACTTC
CSARQREGLTYEQYF
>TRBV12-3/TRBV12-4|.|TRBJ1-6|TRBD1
TGTGCCAGCAGAATGACAGGGGGTACGTCACCCCTCCACTTT
CASRMTGGTSPLHF
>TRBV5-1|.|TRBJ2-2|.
TGCGCCAGCCGAGGACAGCTGTCGAACACCGGGGAGCTGTTTTTT
CASRGQLSNTGELFF